Listed below are T cell receptor beta chains from one sample, sequenced in a study of blood T cell repertoires in COVID-19. TCRdb keeps only in-frame clones here, not all; method: immunoSEQ multiplex PCR. The sample consists of about 400,000 clones, 70% to 90% of them appearing once. Sequencing was carried out using peripheral blood. These receptors were collected from a human donor in a cohort sampled during active COVID-19. Each CDR3 is given with its conserved first and last residue. The D gene is left open where the match is weak. Expanded clones get a size class; other rows say once, few or many, or leave the size out.

abundance: once; v_gene: TRBV6-5; d_gene: NA; j_gene: TRBJ1-1; CDR3aa: CASSRHDRPNTEAFF; CDR3nt: TGTGCCAGCAGCCGACACGACAGGCCGAACACTGAAGCTTTCTTT
abundance: NA; v_gene: TRBV10-3; d_gene: TRBD2; j_gene: TRBJ2-7; CDR3aa: CAISGLAGVSYEQYF; CDR3nt: TGTGCCATCAGTGGACTAGCGGGGGTTTCCTACGAGCAGTACTTC
abundance: NA; v_gene: TRBV27; d_gene: NA; j_gene: TRBJ2-2; CDR3aa: CASRSAGKSSGELFF; CDR3nt: TGTGCCAGCAGAAGCGCGGGTAAATCGTCCGGGGAGCTGTTTTTT
abundance: NA; v_gene: TRBV7-2; d_gene: NA; j_gene: TRBJ1-2; CDR3aa: CASTHPPGGRDGYTF; CDR3nt: TGTGCCAGCACCCACCCCCCCGGGGGGCGGGATGGCTACACCTTC
abundance: NA; v_gene: TRBV7-9; d_gene: NA; j_gene: TRBJ2-1; CDR3aa: CASSGVAVTYNEQFF; CDR3nt: TGTGCCAGCAGCGGAGTAGCGGTAACCTACAATGAGCAGTTCTTC
abundance: NA; v_gene: TRBV4-2; d_gene: TRBD1; j_gene: TRBJ2-7; CDR3aa: CASSQDGDRGGWQYF; CDR3nt: TGTGCCAGCAGCCAAGATGGGGACAGGGGGGGATGGCAGTACTTC
abundance: NA; v_gene: TRBV4-1; d_gene: NA; j_gene: TRBJ1-3; CDR3aa: CASSQDLTAGNTIYF; CDR3nt: TGCGCCAGCAGCCAAGATCTAACAGCTGGAAACACCATATATTTT
abundance: NA; v_gene: TRBV3-1/TRBV3-2; d_gene: TRBD2; j_gene: TRBJ2-1; CDR3aa: CASSQLAGGSNEQFF; CDR3nt: TGTGCCAGCAGCCAGCTAGCGGGAGGTAGCAATGAGCAGTTCTTC
abundance: NA; v_gene: TRBV5-8; d_gene: TRBD2; j_gene: TRBJ2-3; CDR3aa: CASSTRAGDTQYF; CDR3nt: TGTGCCAGCAGCACTAGAGCGGGGGATACGCAGTATTTT
abundance: NA; v_gene: TRBV6-5; d_gene: NA; j_gene: TRBJ2-1; CDR3aa: CASSYLATAYNEQFF; CDR3nt: TGTGCCAGCAGTTACTTAGCTACGGCCTACAATGAGCAGTTCTTC
abundance: NA; v_gene: TRBV7-2; d_gene: TRBD2; j_gene: TRBJ2-3; CDR3aa: CASSERLAGVHTDTQYF; CDR3nt: TGTGCCAGCAGCGAACGACTAGCGGGGGTCCACACAGATACGCAGTATTTT
abundance: NA; v_gene: TRBV5-6; d_gene: TRBD2; j_gene: TRBJ2-7; CDR3aa: CASSSGLAGGTSYEQYF; CDR3nt: TGTGCCAGCAGCTCGGGACTAGCGGGGGGGACCTCCTACGAGCAGTACTTC
abundance: NA; v_gene: TRBV7-6; d_gene: NA; j_gene: TRBJ1-1; CDR3aa: CASSLLAVTEAFF; CDR3nt: TGTGCCAGCAGCTTATTGGCAGTCACTGAAGCTTTCTTT
abundance: once; v_gene: TRBV6-5; d_gene: TRBD1; j_gene: TRBJ2-5; CDR3aa: CASSSTGGIGETQYF; CDR3nt: TGTGCCAGCAGTTCGACAGGGGGAATAGGAGAGACCCAGTACTTC
abundance: NA; v_gene: TRBV11-2; d_gene: TRBD1; j_gene: TRBJ2-5; CDR3aa: CASSAHRGQETQYF; CDR3nt: TGTGCCAGCAGCGCCCACAGGGGGCAGGAGACCCAGTACTTC
abundance: many; v_gene: TRBV30; d_gene: TRBD2; j_gene: TRBJ2-5; CDR3aa: CAWTRSGGQETQYF; CDR3nt: TGTGCCTGGACTCGATCGGGGGGACAAGAGACCCAGTACTTC
abundance: NA; v_gene: TRBV19; d_gene: TRBD1; j_gene: TRBJ1-4; CDR3aa: CASSIDREEKLFF; CDR3nt: TGTGCCAGTAGTATCGACAGGGAAGAAAAACTGTTTTTT
abundance: NA; v_gene: TRBV12-5; d_gene: NA; j_gene: TRBJ1-5; CDR3aa: CASGQIQPQHF; CDR3nt: TGTGCTAGTGGTCAAATTCAGCCCCAGCATTTT
abundance: NA; v_gene: TRBV5-1; d_gene: NA; j_gene: TRBJ2-7; CDR3aa: CASSPDSPPAYEQYF; CDR3nt: TGCGCCAGCAGCCCGGACTCCCCCCCCGCCTACGAGCAGTACTTC
abundance: NA; v_gene: TRBV29-1; d_gene: TRBD1; j_gene: TRBJ1-2; CDR3aa: CSAYRDRGGGYTF; CDR3nt: TGCAGCGCTTACCGGGACAGGGGAGGTGGCTACACCTTC
abundance: NA; v_gene: TRBV7-9; d_gene: NA; j_gene: TRBJ1-2; CDR3aa: CASSITRTAQGYTF; CDR3nt: TGTGCCAGCAGCATCACCAGGACAGCTCAGGGCTACACCTTC
abundance: NA; v_gene: TRBV6-4; d_gene: TRBD2; j_gene: TRBJ2-1; CDR3aa: CASSDGRGSYNEQFF; CDR3nt: TGTGCCAGCAGTGACGGGAGGGGATCCTACAATGAGCAGTTCTTC
abundance: NA; v_gene: TRBV3-1/TRBV3-2; d_gene: TRBD2; j_gene: TRBJ2-2; CDR3aa: CASSQVQRGGGNTGELFF; CDR3nt: TGTGCCAGCAGCCAAGTGCAGCGGGGGGGCGGAAACACCGGGGAGCTGTTTTTT
abundance: few; v_gene: TRBV5-1; d_gene: TRBD1; j_gene: TRBJ1-2; CDR3aa: CASSKDGTGANYGYTF; CDR3nt: TGCGCCAGCAGCAAAGATGGGACAGGAGCTAACTATGGCTACACCTTC
abundance: NA; v_gene: TRBV3-1/TRBV3-2; d_gene: NA; j_gene: TRBJ1-2; CDR3aa: CASSQDYGEGYTF; CDR3nt: TGTGCCAGCAGCCAAGATTATGGGGAGGGCTACACCTTC
abundance: few; v_gene: TRBV3-1/TRBV3-2; d_gene: NA; j_gene: TRBJ2-7; CDR3aa: CASSQQAFTSDEQYF; CDR3nt: TGTGCCAGCAGCCAGCAGGCGTTCACCTCAGACGAGCAGTACTTC
abundance: NA; v_gene: TRBV5-1; d_gene: TRBD1; j_gene: TRBJ2-3; CDR3aa: CASSLVGQGADTQYF; CDR3nt: TGCGCCAGCAGCTTGGTAGGGCAGGGGGCAGATACGCAGTATTTT
abundance: NA; v_gene: TRBV5-8; d_gene: TRBD2; j_gene: TRBJ2-2; CDR3aa: CASSFSGGPRSGELFF; CDR3nt: TGTGCCAGCAGCTTCAGCGGGGGTCCCCGGAGCGGGGAGCTGTTTTTT
abundance: NA; v_gene: TRBV6-1; d_gene: NA; j_gene: TRBJ2-1; CDR3aa: CASSELRLLNEQFF; CDR3nt: TGTGCCAGCAGTGAACTCCGACTACTCAATGAGCAGTTCTTC
abundance: NA; v_gene: TRBV7-2; d_gene: TRBD2; j_gene: TRBJ2-5; CDR3aa: CASSYASGGETQYF; CDR3nt: TGTGCCAGCAGTTATGCTAGCGGGGGGGAGACCCAGTACTTC
abundance: NA; v_gene: TRBV24-1; d_gene: NA; j_gene: TRBJ2-5; CDR3aa: CATQGGSLIRETQYF; CDR3nt: TGTGCCACCCAGGGGGGTTCATTGATCCGAGAGACCCAGTACTTC
abundance: NA; v_gene: TRBV5-4; d_gene: NA; j_gene: TRBJ1-2; CDR3aa: CASSLGPGSLSNYGYTF; CDR3nt: TGTGCCAGCAGCTTGGGGCCGGGTAGCCTTTCGAACTATGGCTACACCTTC
abundance: NA; v_gene: TRBV28; d_gene: NA; j_gene: TRBJ2-1; CDR3aa: CASSWAGPPYNEQFF; CDR3nt: TGTGCCAGCAGTTGGGCGGGACCCCCCTACAATGAGCAGTTCTTC
abundance: NA; v_gene: TRBV6-5; d_gene: TRBD2; j_gene: TRBJ2-1; CDR3aa: CASSTTSSGYNEQFF; CDR3nt: TGTGCCAGCAGTACGACTAGCTCCGGTTACAATGAGCAGTTCTTC
abundance: NA; v_gene: TRBV6-5; d_gene: TRBD1; j_gene: TRBJ1-2; CDR3aa: CASSRDRANYGYTF; CDR3nt: TGTGCCAGCAGTCGGGACAGGGCGAACTATGGCTACACCTTC
abundance: NA; v_gene: TRBV10-3; d_gene: TRBD1; j_gene: TRBJ2-7; CDR3aa: CAISVGTDNYEQYF; CDR3nt: TGTGCCATCAGTGTGGGGACAGACAACTACGAGCAGTACTTC
abundance: NA; v_gene: TRBV6-5; d_gene: NA; j_gene: TRBJ1-3; CDR3aa: CASSYDRTSGNTIYF; CDR3nt: TGTGCCAGCAGTTACGACAGGACCTCTGGAAACACCATATATTTT
abundance: NA; v_gene: TRBV7-9; d_gene: NA; j_gene: TRBJ1-1; CDR3aa: CASSLVNTEAFF; CDR3nt: TGTGCCAGCAGCTTAGTAAACACTGAAGCTTTCTTT
abundance: NA; v_gene: TRBV28; d_gene: NA; j_gene: TRBJ2-6; CDR3aa: CASNRIQSSGANVLTF; CDR3nt: TGTGCCAGCAACAGGATACAGAGCTCTGGGGCCAACGTCCTGACTTTC
abundance: once; v_gene: TRBV18; d_gene: TRBD2; j_gene: TRBJ2-7; CDR3aa: CASSRLADSYEQYF; CDR3nt: TGTGCCAGCTCAAGACTAGCGGACTCCTACGAGCAGTACTTC
abundance: NA; v_gene: TRBV4-2; d_gene: NA; j_gene: TRBJ2-3; CDR3aa: CASSQDGVAEARGDTQYF; CDR3nt: TGTGCCAGCAGCCAAGATGGAGTAGCGGAGGCCCGTGGAGATACGCAGTATTTT
abundance: NA; v_gene: TRBV18; d_gene: NA; j_gene: TRBJ1-6; CDR3aa: CASSPGTRGGNSPLHF; CDR3nt: TGTGCCAGCTCACCGGGGACAAGGGGGGGAAATTCACCCCTCCACTTT
abundance: NA; v_gene: TRBV18; d_gene: TRBD2; j_gene: TRBJ2-3; CDR3aa: CASSPTRDYRGDTQYF; CDR3nt: TGTGCCAGCTCACCGACCCGGGACTACCGAGGAGATACGCAGTATTTT
abundance: NA; v_gene: TRBV27; d_gene: TRBD2; j_gene: TRBJ2-1; CDR3aa: CATHGGVGKINEQFF; CDR3nt: TGTGCAACCCACGGGGGGGTCGGAAAAATTAATGAGCAGTTCTTC
abundance: NA; v_gene: TRBV9; d_gene: TRBD2; j_gene: TRBJ2-3; CDR3aa: CASSLGGSGSTDTQYF; CDR3nt: TGTGCCAGCAGCTTAGGCGGGAGTGGTAGCACAGATACGCAGTATTTT
abundance: NA; v_gene: TRBV5-1; d_gene: TRBD1; j_gene: TRBJ2-7; CDR3aa: CASSLGTGSHEQYF; CDR3nt: TGCGCCAGCAGCTTAGGGACAGGGTCCCACGAGCAGTACTTC
abundance: NA; v_gene: TRBV12-3/TRBV12-4; d_gene: NA; j_gene: TRBJ1-5; CDR3aa: CASSQQNQPQHF; CDR3nt: TGTGCCAGCAGTCAACAAAATCAGCCCCAGCATTTT
abundance: NA; v_gene: TRBV6-6; d_gene: NA; j_gene: TRBJ2-7; CDR3aa: CASSYKGLNSYEQYF; CDR3nt: TGTGCCAGCAGTTACAAGGGGCTGAACTCCTACGAGCAGTACTTC
abundance: NA; v_gene: TRBV6-6; d_gene: NA; j_gene: TRBJ1-6; CDR3aa: CASSYSKNRESPLHF; CDR3nt: TGTGCCAGCAGTTACTCGAAGAACAGGGAGTCACCCCTCCACTTT
abundance: NA; v_gene: TRBV19; d_gene: NA; j_gene: TRBJ1-5; CDR3aa: CASSDLARLLEGDNQPQHF; CDR3nt: TGTGCCAGTAGTGACCTTGCCCGACTCCTAGAGGGGGACAATCAGCCCCAGCATTTT
abundance: NA; v_gene: TRBV19; d_gene: NA; j_gene: TRBJ2-5; CDR3aa: CARVSRFRQEGKETQYF; CDR3nt: TGTGCCCGAGTGAGCCGTTTTAGACAGGAAGGGAAGGAGACCCAGTACTTC
abundance: NA; v_gene: TRBV11-3; d_gene: NA; j_gene: TRBJ2-3; CDR3aa: CASSLDFITGGPDTQYF; CDR3nt: TGTGCCAGCAGCTTAGATTTTATTACAGGAGGGCCAGATACGCAGTATTTT
abundance: NA; v_gene: TRBV18; d_gene: NA; j_gene: TRBJ1-1; CDR3aa: CASSPPRGANTEAFF; CDR3nt: TGTGCCAGCTCACCACCGCGGGGGGCCAACACTGAAGCTTTCTTT
abundance: NA; v_gene: TRBV9; d_gene: TRBD1; j_gene: TRBJ1-4; CDR3aa: CASSVDRGPFGEKLFF; CDR3nt: TGTGCCAGCAGCGTCGACAGGGGGCCGTTCGGTGAAAAACTGTTTTTT
abundance: few; v_gene: TRBV24-1; d_gene: TRBD1; j_gene: TRBJ2-2; CDR3aa: CATQGTGVSGELFF; CDR3nt: TGTGCCACCCAGGGGACAGGGGTGTCCGGGGAGCTGTTTTTT
abundance: NA; v_gene: TRBV27; d_gene: NA; j_gene: TRBJ2-7; CDR3aa: CASSLEGLIGEQYF; CDR3nt: TGTGCCAGCAGTTTAGAGGGTTTAATTGGCGAGCAGTACTTC
abundance: NA; v_gene: TRBV4-1; d_gene: TRBD1; j_gene: TRBJ1-2; CDR3aa: CASSQPDRRVYGYTF; CDR3nt: TGCGCCAGCAGCCAACCGGACAGGAGGGTATATGGCTACACCTTC